Sequencing of this TCR beta chain was carried out in a study of blood T cell repertoires in COVID-19. Looked up from germline, CDR1 is ENHRY and CDR2 is SYGVKD. This CDR3 is built from 15 residues. With 8 bases removed from V and 2 bases from J, the gap between germline ends came to 16 bases. Original methodology: Reference gene primer amplification gave estimated nucleated cell counts. Assay used: immunoSEQ multiplex PCR; TCRdb lists only in-frame clones, some missing. D and trimming come from the DNA, and the V and J calls and clone size come from that table. The top ten clones hold approximately 5.3% of a sample with around 260,000 clones, around 87% of them seen once.

This sequence originates from a woman aged 55-75 years with COVID-19, enrolled during active disease. The chain recombines TRBV10-3 with TRBJ1-5, with D unresolved. The sample taken for sequencing was peripheral blood. CDR3 sequence reads: CAIGAEIGGNQPQHF. CDR3 in DNA: TGTGCCATCGGAGCGGAGATCGGGGGCAATCAGCCCCAGCATTTT.